Listed here are 5 T cell receptor beta chains from one sample, sequenced in a study of Tregs in tolerant kidney transplant recipients. These TCRs are of unknown antigen specificity. Sequenced by immunoSEQ multiplex PCR; TCRdb stores in-frame clones only, minus some. The sample has fewer than 1,500 clones; just over 45% are singletons. Specimen: Tregs from blood cultured with allogeneic cells. The receptor source for this set is a human donor in good health.

J is TRBJ2-3 and V is TRBV28; 9 nucleotides line up with TRBD2. The J segment lost 10 bases and the V segment lost 6 bases, leaving 14 bases of the junction unmatched. The CDR3 is 15 residues long. CDR1 MDHEN and CDR2 SYDVKM come from the germline V gene. This CDR3 is CASRRRWAGGRAQYF. DNA for the CDR3: TGTGCCAGCAGGCGTCGCTGGGCGGGCGGGAGGGCGCAGTATTTT.

This sequence joins TRBV6-5 and TRBJ1-2; D uncertain. Germline CDR1 is MNHEY and CDR2 is SVGAGI. V was pared by 2 bases and J by 3 bases, with 7 bases between. The length of the CDR3 is 13 residues. CDR3 nucleotides: TGTGCCAGCAGTTACACCGGGTACTATGGCTACACCTTC. Translation gives CASSYTGYYGYTF.

This clone has just a few counts. J is TRBJ2-1 and V is TRBV15; weak D call: TRBD1 (6 bases). Between the trimmed V and J ends, which lost 4 bases and 10 bases, there was a span of 14 bases. This CDR3 comprises 13 residues. Germline V lookup: CDR1 LNHNV, CDR2 YYDKDF (reference sequence). The CDR3 reads CATSTYPGTEQFF. For the CDR3, the DNA is TGTGCCACCAGCACATACCCCGGGACAGAGCAGTTCTTC.

This sequence joins TRBV15 and TRBJ2-5, with 7 positions matching TRBD1. The germline V gene has CDR1 LNHNV and CDR2 YYDKDF (reference sequence). The CDR3 consists of 16 residues. V was pared by 8 bases and J by 1 base, with 13 bases of the junction left unmatched. In DNA, the CDR3 is TGTGCCACCGCGACCCGACAGCCAGGGGGCCAAGAGACCCAGTACTTC. Encoded protein: CATATRQPGGQETQYF.

The chain employs TRBV6-6 and TRBJ2-5; no clear D gene. Trimming pared 2 bases from V and 5 bases from J, leaving 12 bases between. CDR1 MNHNY and CDR2 SVGAGI come from the germline V gene (reference sequence). The length of the CDR3 is 14 residues. The CDR3 region has the DNA TGTGCCAGCAGTTACGATTATACCCCCGAGACCCAGTACTTC. It encodes CASSYDYTPETQYF.